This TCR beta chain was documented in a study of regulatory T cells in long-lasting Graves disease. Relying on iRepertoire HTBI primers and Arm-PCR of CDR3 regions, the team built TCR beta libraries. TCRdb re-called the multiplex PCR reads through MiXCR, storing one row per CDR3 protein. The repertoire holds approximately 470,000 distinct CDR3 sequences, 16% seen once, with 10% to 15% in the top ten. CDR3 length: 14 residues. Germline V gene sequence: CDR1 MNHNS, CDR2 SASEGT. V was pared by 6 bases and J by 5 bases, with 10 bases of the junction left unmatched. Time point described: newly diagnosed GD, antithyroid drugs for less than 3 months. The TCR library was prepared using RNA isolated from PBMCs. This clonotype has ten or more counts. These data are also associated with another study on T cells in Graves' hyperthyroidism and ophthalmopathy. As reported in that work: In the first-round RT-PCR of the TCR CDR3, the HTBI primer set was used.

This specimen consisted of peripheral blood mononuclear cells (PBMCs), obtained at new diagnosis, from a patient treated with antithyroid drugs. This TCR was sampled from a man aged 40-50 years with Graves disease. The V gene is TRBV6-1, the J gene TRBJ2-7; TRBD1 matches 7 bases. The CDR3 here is CASRTAGTVNEQYF. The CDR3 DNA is TGTGCCAGCAGGACCGCCGGGACAGTGAACGAGCAGTACTTC.